This T cell receptor beta chain was retrieved from a study of blood T cell repertoires in COVID-19. Study context: Acute and convalescent COVID-19 samples came from the United States, Italy and Spain. The analysed material was cDNA or gDNA that came from T cells, B-cell-depleted T cells, or PBMCs.

As originally analysed: Counts of nucleated cells, estimated from reference gene primer amplification, were obtained. TCRdb's table, derived via immunoSEQ multiplex PCR, lists solely in-frame clones and lacks some. V, J and clone size derive from that table, while D and trimming were established from the DNA sequence. Seen here are about 300,000 clones, roughly 85% observed once, and the top ten hold about an eighth. The V gene's germline CDR1 is SGHTA and CDR2 FQGNSA. V gave up 1 base and J gave up 5 bases, with 8 bases separating them. The CDR3 totals 13 residues. The chain recombines TRBV7-2 with TRBJ2-5, with TRBD2 as a possible D gene (6 bases). Sequences were obtained from peripheral blood. This clonotype was obtained from a human donor in a cohort sampled during active COVID-19. The CDR3 DNA follows: TGTGCCAGCAGCTTAGATGCGGGGGAGACCCAGTACTTC. This sequence encodes CASSLDAGETQYF.